Below, one T cell receptor (beta chain) is given with its context. The CDR3 is 13 amino acids. The germline V and J ends were trimmed by 3 bases and 4 bases, with 9 bases remaining between them. In TCRdb, the RT-PCR reads were re-called with MiXCR into one record per CDR3 protein. The table shows roughly 200,000 distinct CDR3 sequences, with 38% occurring only once. This sample is drawn from a study of patients and donors after allogeneic stem cell transplantation. The genes are TRBV12-3 or TRBV12-4 and TRBJ1-2; TRBD1 might be the D (5 bases). This receptor was obtained from a human donor who was either an allogeneic HSCT recipient or a stem cell or donor lymphocyte infusion donor (not recorded which). It is not recorded whose cells these are; they may come from a transplant donor. Sequencing used blood, either unsorted or a sorted T cell fraction (not recorded which). CDR3 residues: CASSFERGYGYTF. The CDR3 DNA is TGTGCCAGCAGTTTTGAGAGGGGCTATGGCTACACCTTC.